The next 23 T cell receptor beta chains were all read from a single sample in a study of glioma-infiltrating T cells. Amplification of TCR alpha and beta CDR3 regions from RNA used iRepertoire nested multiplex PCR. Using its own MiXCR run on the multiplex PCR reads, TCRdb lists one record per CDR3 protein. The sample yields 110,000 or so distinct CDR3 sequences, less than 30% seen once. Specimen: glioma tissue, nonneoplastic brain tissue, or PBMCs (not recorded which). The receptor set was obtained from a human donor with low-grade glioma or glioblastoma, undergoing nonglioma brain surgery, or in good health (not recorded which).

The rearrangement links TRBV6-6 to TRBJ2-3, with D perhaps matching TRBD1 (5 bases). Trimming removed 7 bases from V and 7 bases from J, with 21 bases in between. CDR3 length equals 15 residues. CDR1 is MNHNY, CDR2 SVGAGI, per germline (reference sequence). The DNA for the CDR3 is TGTGCCAGCACCCCTCTGGAGCGTGGGGCGAATACGCAGTATTTT. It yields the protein CASTPLERGANTQYF.

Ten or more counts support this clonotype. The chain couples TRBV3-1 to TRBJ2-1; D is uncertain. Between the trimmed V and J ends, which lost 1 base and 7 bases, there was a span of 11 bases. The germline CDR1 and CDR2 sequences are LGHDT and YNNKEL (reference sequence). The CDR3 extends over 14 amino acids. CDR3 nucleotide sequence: TGTGCCAGCAGCCAAGGTCGCTCGTCGAATGAGCAGTTCTTC. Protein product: CASSQGRSSNEQFF.

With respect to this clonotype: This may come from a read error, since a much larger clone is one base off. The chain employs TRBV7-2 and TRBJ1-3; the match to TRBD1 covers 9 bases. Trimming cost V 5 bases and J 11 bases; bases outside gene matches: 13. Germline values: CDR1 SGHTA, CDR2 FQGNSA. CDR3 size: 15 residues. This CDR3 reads CASSLRQGGINAIYF. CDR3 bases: TGTGCCAGCAGCCTCCGACAGGGGGGAATCAACGCCATATATTTT.

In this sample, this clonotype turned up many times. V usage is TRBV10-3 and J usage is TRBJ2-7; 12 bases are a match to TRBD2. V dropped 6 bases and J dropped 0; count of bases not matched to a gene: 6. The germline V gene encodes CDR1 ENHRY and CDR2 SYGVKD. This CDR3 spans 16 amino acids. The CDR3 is CAIRRGLAGNSYEQYF. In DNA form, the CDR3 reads TGTGCCATCAGAAGAGGACTAGCGGGAAACTCCTACGAGCAGTACTTC.

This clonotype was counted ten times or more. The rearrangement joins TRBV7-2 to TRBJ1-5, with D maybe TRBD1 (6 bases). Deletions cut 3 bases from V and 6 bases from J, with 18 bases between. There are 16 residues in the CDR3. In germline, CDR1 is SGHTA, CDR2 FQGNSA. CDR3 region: CASSFSPGDGGQPQHF. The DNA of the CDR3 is TGTGCCAGCAGCTTTTCCCCAGGGGATGGTGGTCAGCCCCAGCATTTT.

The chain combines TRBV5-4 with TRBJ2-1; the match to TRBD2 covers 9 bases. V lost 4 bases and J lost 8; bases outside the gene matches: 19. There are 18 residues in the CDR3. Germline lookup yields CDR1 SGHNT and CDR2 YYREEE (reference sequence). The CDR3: CASSLGGLAGLQSDEQFF. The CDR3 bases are TGTGCCAGCAGCCTGGGGGGGCTAGCGGGGTTACAGAGCGATGAGCAGTTCTTC.

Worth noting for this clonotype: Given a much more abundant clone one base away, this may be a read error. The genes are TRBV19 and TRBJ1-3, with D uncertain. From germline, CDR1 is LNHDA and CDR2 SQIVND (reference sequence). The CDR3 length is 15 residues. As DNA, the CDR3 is TGTGCCAGTAGTGGCAGGCAACTCTCTGAAAACACCATATATTTT. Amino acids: CASSGRQLSENTIYF.

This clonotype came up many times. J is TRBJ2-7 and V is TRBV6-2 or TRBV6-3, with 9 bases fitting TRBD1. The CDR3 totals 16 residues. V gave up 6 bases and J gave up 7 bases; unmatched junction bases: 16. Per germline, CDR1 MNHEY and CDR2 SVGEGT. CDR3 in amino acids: CASSSILDRGREEQYF. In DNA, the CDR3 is TGTGCCAGCAGCTCCATATTGGACAGGGGCCGGGAAGAGCAGTACTTC.

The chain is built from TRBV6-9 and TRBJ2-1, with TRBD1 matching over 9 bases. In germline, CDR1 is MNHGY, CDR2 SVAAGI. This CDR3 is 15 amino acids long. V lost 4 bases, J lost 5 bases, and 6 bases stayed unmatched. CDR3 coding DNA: TGTGCCAGCAGTTCGTTCCGACAGGGGGACAATGAGCAGTTCTTC. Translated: CASSSFRQGDNEQFF.

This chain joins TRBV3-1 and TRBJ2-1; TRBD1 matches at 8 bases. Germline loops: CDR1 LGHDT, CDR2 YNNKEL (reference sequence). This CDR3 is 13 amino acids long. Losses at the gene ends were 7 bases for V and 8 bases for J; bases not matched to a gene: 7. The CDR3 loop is CASMRTGSDEQFF. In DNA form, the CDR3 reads TGTGCCAGCATGCGGACAGGGTCTGATGAGCAGTTCTTC.

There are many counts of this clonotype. The CDR3 reads CASREAWGTDTQYF. CDR3 bases: TGTGCCAGCAGGGAAGCTTGGGGGACAGATACGCAGTATTTT. The V and J genes are TRBV6-2 or TRBV6-3 and TRBJ2-3; D possibly matches TRBD1 or TRBD2 (5 bases each). The CDR3 runs to 14 residues. The germline V gene encodes CDR1 MNHEY and CDR2 SVGEGT. V was trimmed by 6 bases and J by 3 bases, leaving 13 bases between them.

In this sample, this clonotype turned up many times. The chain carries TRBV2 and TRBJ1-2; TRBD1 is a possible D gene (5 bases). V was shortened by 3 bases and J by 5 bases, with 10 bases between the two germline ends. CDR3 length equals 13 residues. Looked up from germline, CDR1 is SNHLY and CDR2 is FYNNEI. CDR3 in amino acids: CASSEGPRYGYTF. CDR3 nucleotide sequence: TGTGCCAGCAGTGAGGGGCCCAGGTATGGCTACACCTTC.

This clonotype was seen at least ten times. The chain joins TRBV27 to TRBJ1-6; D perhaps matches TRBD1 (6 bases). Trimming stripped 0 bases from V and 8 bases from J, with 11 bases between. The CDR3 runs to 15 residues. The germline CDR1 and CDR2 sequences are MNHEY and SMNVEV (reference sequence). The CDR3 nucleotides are TGTGCCAGCAGTTTATCGAAAGGGGGGTATTCACCCCTCCACTTT. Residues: CASSLSKGGYSPLHF.

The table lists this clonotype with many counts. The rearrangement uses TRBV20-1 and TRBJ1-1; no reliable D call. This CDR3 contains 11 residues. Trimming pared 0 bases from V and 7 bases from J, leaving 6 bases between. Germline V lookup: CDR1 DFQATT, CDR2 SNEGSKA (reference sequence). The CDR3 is CSAREPDEAFF. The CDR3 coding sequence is TGCAGTGCTAGAGAACCGGATGAAGCTTTCTTT.

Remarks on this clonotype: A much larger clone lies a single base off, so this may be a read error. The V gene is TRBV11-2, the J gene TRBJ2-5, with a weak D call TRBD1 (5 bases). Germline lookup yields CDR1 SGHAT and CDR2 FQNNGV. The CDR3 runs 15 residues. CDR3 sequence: CVSSLGASLQETQYF. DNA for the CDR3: TGTGTCAGCAGCTTAGGGGCAAGCCTTCAAGAGACCCAGTACTTC.

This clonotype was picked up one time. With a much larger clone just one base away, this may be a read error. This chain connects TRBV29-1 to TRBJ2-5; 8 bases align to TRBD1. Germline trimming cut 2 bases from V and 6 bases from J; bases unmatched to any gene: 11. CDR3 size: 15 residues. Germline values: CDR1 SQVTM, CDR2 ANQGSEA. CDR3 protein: CSVEKTGVARKTQYF. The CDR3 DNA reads TGCAGCGTTGAAAAGACAGGGGTCGCCCGGAAGACCCAGTACTTC.

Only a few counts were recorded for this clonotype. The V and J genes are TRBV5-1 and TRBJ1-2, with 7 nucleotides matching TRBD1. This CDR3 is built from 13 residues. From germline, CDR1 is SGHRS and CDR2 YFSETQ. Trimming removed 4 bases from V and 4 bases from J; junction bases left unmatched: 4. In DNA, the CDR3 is TGCGCCAGCAGCGTGACAGGGACCTATGGCTACACCTTC. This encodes CASSVTGTYGYTF.

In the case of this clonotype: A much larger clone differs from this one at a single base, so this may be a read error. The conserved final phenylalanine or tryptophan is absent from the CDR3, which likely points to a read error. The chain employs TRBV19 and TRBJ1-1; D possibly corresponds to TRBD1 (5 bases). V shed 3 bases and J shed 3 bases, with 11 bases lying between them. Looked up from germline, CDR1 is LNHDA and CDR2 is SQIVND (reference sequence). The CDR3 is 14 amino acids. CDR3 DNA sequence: TGTGCCAGTAGTATTGGCAGGGTAGACACTGAAGCTTTCATT. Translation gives CASSIGRVDTEAFI.

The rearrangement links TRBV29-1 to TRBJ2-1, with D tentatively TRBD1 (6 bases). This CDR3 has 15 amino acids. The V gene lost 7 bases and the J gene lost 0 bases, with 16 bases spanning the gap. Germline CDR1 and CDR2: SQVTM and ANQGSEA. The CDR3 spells CSAKTGPSSYNEQFF. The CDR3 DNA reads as TGCAGCGCAAAGACAGGCCCGAGCTCCTACAATGAGCAGTTCTTC.

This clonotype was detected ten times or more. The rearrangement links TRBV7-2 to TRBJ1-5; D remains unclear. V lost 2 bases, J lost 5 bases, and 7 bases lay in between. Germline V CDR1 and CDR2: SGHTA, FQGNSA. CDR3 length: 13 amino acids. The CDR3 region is CASSLKRYQPQHF. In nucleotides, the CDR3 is TGTGCCAGCAGCTTAAAACGTTATCAGCCCCAGCATTTT.

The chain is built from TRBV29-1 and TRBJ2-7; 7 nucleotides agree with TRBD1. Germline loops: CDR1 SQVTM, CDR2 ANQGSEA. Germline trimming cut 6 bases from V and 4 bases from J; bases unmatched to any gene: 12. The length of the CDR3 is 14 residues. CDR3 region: CSVRFRQGPYEQYF. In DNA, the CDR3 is TGCAGCGTCAGATTTCGACAGGGCCCATACGAGCAGTACTTC.

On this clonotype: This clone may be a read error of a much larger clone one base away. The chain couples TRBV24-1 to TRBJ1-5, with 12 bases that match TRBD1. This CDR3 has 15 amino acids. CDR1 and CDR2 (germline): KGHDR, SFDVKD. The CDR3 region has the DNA TGTGCCACCAGTCAGGGGACAGGGGGCGGCCAGCACCAGCATTTT. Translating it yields CATSQGTGGGQHQHF.

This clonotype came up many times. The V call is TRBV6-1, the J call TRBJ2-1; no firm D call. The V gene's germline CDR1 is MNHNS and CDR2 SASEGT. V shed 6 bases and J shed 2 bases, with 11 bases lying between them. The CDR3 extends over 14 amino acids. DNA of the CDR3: TGTGCCAGCAGCCCTCGGGCGACCTACAATGAGCAGTTCTTC. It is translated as CASSPRATYNEQFF.